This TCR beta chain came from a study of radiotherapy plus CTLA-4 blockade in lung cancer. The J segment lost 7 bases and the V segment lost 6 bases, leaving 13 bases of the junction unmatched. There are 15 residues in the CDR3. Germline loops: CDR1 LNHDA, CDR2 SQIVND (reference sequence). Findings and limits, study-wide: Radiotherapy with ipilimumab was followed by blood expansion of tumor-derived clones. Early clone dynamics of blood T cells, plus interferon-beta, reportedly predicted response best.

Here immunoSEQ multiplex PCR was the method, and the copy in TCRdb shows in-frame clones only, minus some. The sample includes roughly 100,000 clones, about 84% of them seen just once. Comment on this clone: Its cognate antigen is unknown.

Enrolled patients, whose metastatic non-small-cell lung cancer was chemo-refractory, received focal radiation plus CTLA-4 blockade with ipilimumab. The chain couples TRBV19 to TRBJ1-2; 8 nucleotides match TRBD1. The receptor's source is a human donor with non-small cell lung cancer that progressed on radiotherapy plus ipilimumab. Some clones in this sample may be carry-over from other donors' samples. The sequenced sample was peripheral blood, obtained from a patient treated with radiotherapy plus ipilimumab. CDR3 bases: TGTGCCAGTAGGTACGGGACAGGACGCCCCTTTGGCTACACCTTC. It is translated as CASRYGTGRPFGYTF.